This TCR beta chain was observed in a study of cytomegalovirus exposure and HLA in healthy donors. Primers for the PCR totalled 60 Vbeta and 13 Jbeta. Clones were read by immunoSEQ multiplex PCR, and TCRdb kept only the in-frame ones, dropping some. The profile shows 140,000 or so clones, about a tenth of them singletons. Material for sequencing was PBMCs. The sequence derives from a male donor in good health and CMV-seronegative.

In nucleotides, the CDR3 is TGTGCCATCAGTGAGTCGGAGGGAGGAAGGACTGAAGCTTTCTTT. Amino acids: CAISESEGGRTEAFF. This chain joins TRBV10-3 and TRBJ1-1; D ambiguous. Trimming removed 0 bases at V and 5 bases at J, with 13 bases between. This CDR3 is 15 amino acids long. Germline V gene data show CDR1 as ENHRY and CDR2 as SYGVKD.